This entry lists 25 T cell receptor beta chains sequenced from one sample in a study (dated by TCRdb to between 2014 and 2017). Tregs were isolated as CD4+CD25+CD127-/low cells. Library preparation used 5' RACE. The data were produced on an Illumina MiSeq. TCRdb reworked the public reads: Q25 trimming with fastp, MiXCR clone assembly, productive beta chains retained. Identical CDR3 proteins give one entry, which carries the most common genes and DNA. The sample table lists about 59,000 distinct CDR3 sequences, 20% to 25% of them with a count of one. The top ten clonotypes cover 3.2% of the sample. Sequenced: tumor-infiltrating Tregs sorted from the breast tumor. These TCRs come from a female donor with breast cancer.

The DNA for the CDR3 is TGTGCCAGCAGCTTCGAGGAAACAGATACGCAGTATTTT. This gives the protein CASSFEETDTQYF. This rearrangement joins TRBV7-2 to TRBJ2-3; D call uncertain. CDR3 size: 13 residues. V lost 3 bases and J 3 bases, leaving 7 bases between the germline ends. Germline V gene sequence: CDR1 SGHTA, CDR2 FQGNSA.

This clonotype was seen many times. CDR3 DNA sequence: TGTGCCAGCAGCAGTACAGCTCTGGGTGGCTACACCTTC. Translation: CASSSTALGGYTF. V usage is TRBV7-2 and J usage is TRBJ1-2; no definite D call. CDR3 length equals 13 residues. The germline V gene has CDR1 SGHTA and CDR2 FQGNSA. Trimming cost V 5 bases and J 7 bases, with 14 bases left between them.

In its sample, this clonotype was seen many times. The chain is built from TRBV7-9 and TRBJ2-7; D perhaps matches TRBD1 (6 bases). V was pared by 0 bases and J by 7 bases, with 16 bases between. Germline values: CDR1 SEHNR, CDR2 FQNEAQ (reference sequence). The CDR3 is 15 amino acids. The CDR3 DNA is TGTGCCAGCAGCTTAGCCCCCCCAGGGGCAGGGGAGCAGTACTTC. This encodes CASSLAPPGAGEQYF.

This clonotype has only a few counts. The chain couples TRBV28 to TRBJ2-7; 7 nucleotides match TRBD1. The CDR3 loop spans 15 amino acids. Trimming cost V 6 bases and J 6 bases; bases outside gene matches: 14. From germline, CDR1 is MDHEN and CDR2 SYDVKM. The CDR3 DNA is TGTGCCAGCAGCGACCGACAGGGACGATCGGCCGAGCAGTACTTC. It encodes CASSDRQGRSAEQYF.

The chain has TRBV7-8 and TRBJ2-4; tentatively, D is TRBD2 (6 bases). Deletions cut 0 bases from V and 6 bases from J, with 9 bases between. The CDR3 is 14 residues long. Germline CDR1 is SGHVS and CDR2 is FQNEAQ. The CDR3, as DNA: TGTGCCAGCAGCTTAGCGATCGGGGGAAACATTCAGTACTTC. Residues: CASSLAIGGNIQYF.

The chain is built from TRBV29-1 and TRBJ2-1; D ambiguous. Trimming shortened V by 4 bases and J by 3 bases, and 13 bases separated the two germline ends. The CDR3 spans 14 residues. CDR1 and CDR2 (germline): SQVTM, ANQGSEA. CDR3 bases: TGCAGCGTTGGGTCCCACTCTGGCTACAATGAGCAGTTCTTC. Translated, it gives CSVGSHSGYNEQFF.

This clonotype was counted only a few times. CDR3 protein: CASSLQTMNTEAFF. CDR3 sequence (DNA): TGTGCCAGCAGCCTTCAGACCATGAACACTGAAGCTTTCTTT. This rearrangement joins TRBV9 to TRBJ1-1; D unclear. This CDR3 has 14 residues. CDR1 SGDLS and CDR2 YYNGEE come from the germline V gene. Trimming took off 4 bases at V and 0 bases at J, with 10 bases between the two ends.

The rearrangement joins TRBV30 to TRBJ1-1, with D uncertain. The CDR3 sequence is 13 residues long. Germline V gene data show CDR1 as GTSNPN and CDR2 as SVGIG (reference sequence). Trimming cost V 1 base and J 5 bases, with 11 bases left between them. As DNA, the CDR3 is TGTGCCTGGAGTGCCCGAACTAGAACTGAAGCTTTCTTT. Amino acids: CAWSARTRTEAFF.

This rearrangement joins TRBV2 to TRBJ1-1; TRBD1 agrees at 7 bases. V lost 7 bases, J lost 4 bases, and 6 bases stayed unmatched. The CDR3 is 13 amino acids. Germline loops: CDR1 SNHLY, CDR2 FYNNEI. The CDR3 DNA reads as TGTGCCAGCATTAAGAACAGGGGCACTGAAGCTTTCTTT. It is translated as CASIKNRGTEAFF.

Note on this clonotype: The junction shows a germline mismatch at one end, possibly a read error. V and J are TRBV5-1 and TRBJ2-2; no reliable D call. In germline, CDR1 is SGHRS, CDR2 YFSETQ. The CDR3 sequence is 17 residues long. The CDR3 sequence is CASCLVAPSVGPGELFF. The CDR3 coding sequence is TGCGCCAGCTGCTTGGTTGCCCCATCCGTCGGGCCCGGGGAGCTGTTTTTT. The full variable domain, rest sourced from reference TRBV5-1 and TRBJ2-2, is KAGVTQTPRYLIKTRGQQVTLSCSPISGHRSVSWYQQTPGQGLQFLFEYFSETQRNKGNFPGRFSGRQFSNSRSEMNVSTLELGDSALYLCASCLVAPSVGPGELFFGEGSRLTVL.

In this sample, this clonotype turned up many times. V is TRBV7-2 and J is TRBJ2-7; 8 bases are shared with TRBD1. J lost 4 bases, V lost 1 base, and 6 bases had no gene match. CDR1 and CDR2 (germline): SGHTA, FQGNSA. The CDR3 contains 15 residues. The CDR3 region has the DNA TGTGCCAGCAGCTTAGAGACAGGGGCCGGGTACGAGCAGTACTTC. Encoded protein: CASSLETGAGYEQYF.

The chain has TRBV20-1 and TRBJ1-1; the match to TRBD1 covers 7 bases. There are 13 residues in the CDR3. CDR1 is DFQATT and CDR2 is SNEGSKA in the germline V gene (reference sequence). V was clipped by 1 base and J by 7 bases; unmatched bases: 6. CDR3 nucleotides: TGCAGTGCTAGAGTTGGGACAGCTTTTGAAGCTTTCTTT. This encodes CSARVGTAFEAFF.

The gene calls are TRBV11-2 and TRBJ2-7; 8 bases line up with TRBD1. The CDR3 loop spans 16 amino acids. Trimming at V came to 5 bases and at J to 2 bases, leaving 11 bases not matched to a gene. CDR1 is SGHAT and CDR2 is FQNNGV in the germline V gene. CDR3 sequence reads: CASSPVKRTGPYEQYF. The CDR3 nucleotides are TGTGCCAGCAGCCCCGTGAAGAGGACAGGGCCCTACGAGCAGTACTTC.

This chain links TRBV28 with TRBJ1-5; no clear D. Trimming stripped 5 bases from V and 0 bases from J, with 14 bases between. CDR3 size: 16 residues. The germline gives CDR1 MDHEN, CDR2 SYDVKM. The CDR3, as DNA: TGTGCCAGCAGTCCCGCCCTTTGGGGTAGCAATCAGCCCCAGCATTTT. Amino acids: CASSPALWGSNQPQHF.

The table lists this clonotype with a few counts. V usage is TRBV10-1 and J usage is TRBJ1-1; no reliable D call. The CDR3 extends over 14 amino acids. V was cut by 6 bases and J by 1 base, with 12 bases left in between. Germline CDR1 reads WNHNN; CDR2 reads SYGVQD (reference sequence). The CDR3 nucleotides are TGCGCCAGCAGCCCCGGACTGGGGAACACTGAAGCTTTCTTT. Residues: CASSPGLGNTEAFF.

This clonotype was seen only a few times. The V and J genes are TRBV6-2 or TRBV6-3 and TRBJ2-3; D call uncertain. This CDR3 comprises 17 residues. V was trimmed by 6 bases and J by 2 bases, leaving 21 bases between them. CDR1 is MNHEY, CDR2 SVGEGT, per germline. CDR3 region: CASRTWQLEWNTDTQYF. The DNA for the CDR3 is TGTGCCAGCAGAACCTGGCAGTTGGAATGGAACACAGATACGCAGTATTTT.

Regarding this clonotype: At one boundary the junction diverges from the germline segment, which might be a read error. The V and J genes are TRBV7-2 and TRBJ2-1; 8 bases agree with TRBD1. This CDR3 comprises 15 residues. Germline values: CDR1 SGHTA, CDR2 FQGNSA. The CDR3, as DNA: TGTGCCAGCAGCACCTACCTTCAGGGGGCTAATGGGCAGTTCTTC. Protein sequence: CASSTYLQGANGQFF.

Many counts were recorded for this clonotype. This chain joins TRBV20-1 and TRBJ2-3; D gene unclear. V was clipped by 0 bases and J by 0 bases, with 7 bases between them. Germline V lookup: CDR1 DFQATT, CDR2 SNEGSKA (reference sequence). The CDR3 runs 14 residues. CDR3 loop: CSARERQSTDTQYF. For the CDR3, the DNA is TGCAGTGCTAGAGAACGACAAAGCACAGATACGCAGTATTTT.

This clonotype was observed a handful of times. The rearrangement links TRBV7-2 to TRBJ2-1; the match to TRBD2 covers 10 bases. V gave up 5 bases and J gave up 9 bases; unmatched junction bases: 10. The CDR3 is made up of 15 amino acids. Germline CDR1 reads SGHTA; CDR2 reads FQGNSA. The CDR3 DNA is TGTGCCAGCAGCCCAATGGGACTAGCGATATCTGAGCAGTTCTTC. Its translation: CASSPMGLAISEQFF.

This clonotype was counted at least ten times. The chain uses TRBV10-2 and TRBJ2-1, with D possibly matching TRBD1 (5 bases). With 5 bases removed from V and 4 bases from J, the gap between germline ends came to 15 bases. CDR1 and CDR2 (germline): WSHSY, SAAADI. CDR3 length equals 15 residues. The CDR3 nucleotides are TGCGCCAGCAGTTCATTGGACACCCGTTACAATGAGCAGTTCTTC. Translated: CASSSLDTRYNEQFF.

The rearrangement uses TRBV20-1 and TRBJ1-1; D is uncertain. V lost 7 bases and J lost 3, with 15 bases in between. The germline CDR1 and CDR2 sequences are DFQATT and SNEGSKA (reference sequence). The CDR3 has 13 residues. The CDR3 nucleotides read TGCAGTGTGCCAGCGGGGTCACACACTGAAGCTTTCTTT. The encoded protein is CSVPAGSHTEAFF.

This sequence joins TRBV3-1 and TRBJ1-1; 8 nucleotides line up with TRBD1. Germline V CDR1 and CDR2: LGHDT, YNNKEL (reference sequence). CDR3 size: 13 residues. V was pared by 2 bases and J by 5 bases, with 1 base of the junction left unmatched. The CDR3 reads CASSQRQGTEAFF. Written as DNA, the CDR3 is TGTGCCAGCAGCCAAAGACAGGGGACTGAAGCTTTCTTT.

This clonotype was observed a handful of times. V is TRBV20-1 and J is TRBJ1-5; TRBD1 aligns across 10 bases. The CDR3 is 15 residues long. J gave up 5 bases and V 5 bases, and 9 bases lay outside the gene matches. Germline CDR1 reads DFQATT; CDR2 reads SNEGSKA (reference sequence). CDR3 nucleotide sequence: TGCAGTGCTCCTAGGGGGACAGGGGTCTATCAGCCCCAGCATTTT. It is translated as CSAPRGTGVYQPQHF.

Worth noting for this clonotype: At one of its ends the junction is not consistent with the germline gene, which may arise from a read error. The chain is built from TRBV7-7 and TRBJ1-5; D unresolved. The length of the CDR3 is 15 residues. Germline CDR1 reads SSHAT; CDR2 reads FNYEAQ (reference sequence). The CDR3 here is CASSQTRVYNQPQHF. The CDR3 DNA reads as TGTGCTAGCAGTCAAACGAGGGTTTACAATCAGCCCCAGCATTTT.

This clonotype was counted only a few times. This sequence joins TRBV7-7 and TRBJ2-5; 7 nucleotides match TRBD1. V was clipped by 2 bases and J by 4 bases; unmatched bases: 7. The CDR3 runs 15 residues. From germline, CDR1 is SSHAT and CDR2 FNYEAQ (reference sequence). CDR3 DNA sequence: TGTGCCAGCAGCTTATCAGGGGGAGTGAGAGAGACCCAGTACTTC. Protein sequence: CASSLSGGVRETQYF. The whole variable domain, filled in from reference TRBV7-7 and TRBJ2-5, reads GAGVSQSPRYKVTKRGQDVTLRCDPISSHATLYWYQQALGQGPEFLTYFNYEAQPDKSGLPSDRFSAERPEGSISTLTIQRTEQRDSAMYRCASSLSGGVRETQYFGPGTRLLVL.